A single sample is the source of the 9 T cell receptor beta chains below, sequenced in a study of cytomegalovirus exposure and HLA in healthy donors. TCRdb keeps only in-frame clones here, not all; method: immunoSEQ multiplex PCR. The repertoire holds tens of thousands of clones, with just under 95% as singletons. Sequencing used PBMCs. These receptors were collected from a man in his late teens or twenties in good health and CMV-seronegative.

The gene calls are TRBV7-3 and TRBJ2-3, with TRBD2 matching over 7 bases. With V trimmed by 5 bases and J by 1 base, 6 bases remained unmatched. Per germline, CDR1 SGHTA and CDR2 FQGTGA. CDR3 length: 15 residues. CDR3 DNA sequence: TGTGCCAGCAGCCCTCGACTAGCAGGCACAGATACGCAGTATTTT. This translates into CASSPRLAGTDTQYF.

The chain is built from TRBV28 and TRBJ1-2, with TRBD1 identical over 8 bases. J was trimmed by 4 bases and V by 1 base; bases with no gene match: 5. Germline V gives CDR1 MDHEN, CDR2 SYDVKM. The CDR3 consists of 15 residues. DNA for the CDR3: TGTGCCAGCAGTTTATCAGGACAGGGAGCCTATGGCTACACCTTC. It yields the protein CASSLSGQGAYGYTF.

This chain links TRBV6-1 with TRBJ2-1; 12 positions agree with TRBD2. The V gene end was trimmed by 4 bases and the J gene end by 6 bases; junction bases not matched to a gene: 4. Germline lookup yields CDR1 MNHNS and CDR2 SASEGT. The CDR3 length is 15 residues. The CDR3 coding sequence is TGTGCCAGCAGTGGACTAGCGGGAGCCCCCAATGAGCAGTTCTTC. Its protein is CASSGLAGAPNEQFF.

This rearrangement joins TRBV6-1 to TRBJ1-1; D remains unclear. The CDR3 is 14 residues long. Trimming pared 3 bases from V and 1 base from J, leaving 9 bases between. Germline V lookup: CDR1 MNHNS, CDR2 SASEGT. The DNA of the CDR3 is TGTGCCAGCAGTGATGGGCTGCGGAACACTGAAGCTTTCTTT. Encoded protein: CASSDGLRNTEAFF.

The CDR3 is CASSFPRGGMNGGWF. The CDR3, as DNA: TGTGCCAGCAGCTTCCCCCGGGGCGGGATGAATGGAGGGTGGTTC. The chain uses TRBV12-1 and TRBJ2-7; TRBD2 reflects the table's D call only, with no check against the DNA. TRBV12-1 is a known pseudogene. The CDR3 runs 15 residues.

As for this clone: Different DNA sequences within this sample yield the same CDR3. This chain connects TRBV6-4 to TRBJ2-1; a weak D match, TRBD2 (6 bases). From germline, CDR1 is MRHNA and CDR2 SNTAGT. This CDR3 spans 15 amino acids. Trimming removed 0 bases at V and 0 bases at J, with 6 bases between. CDR3 region: CASSDSSGSYNEQFF. The CDR3 DNA reads TGTGCCAGCAGTGACTCTAGCGGCTCCTACAATGAGCAGTTCTTC.

The J gene is TRBJ1-1, the V gene TRBV6-5, with a possible D match to TRBD1 (5 bases). Germline V lookup: CDR1 MNHEY, CDR2 SVGAGI. The CDR3 spans 13 residues. The germline V and J ends were trimmed by 4 bases and 2 bases, with 8 bases remaining between them. This CDR3 is CASSSRVNTEAFF. DNA for the CDR3: TGTGCCAGCAGTTCCAGGGTTAACACTGAAGCTTTCTTT.

The chain is built from TRBV5-4 and TRBJ2-7, with TRBD2 identical over 9 bases. V dropped 3 bases and J dropped 6; count of bases not matched to a gene: 7. The CDR3 runs 14 residues. CDR1 and CDR2 (germline): SGHNT, YYREEE (reference sequence). In DNA, the CDR3 is TGTGCCAGCAGCTCCGGGACTAGCATGTCCGAGCAGTACTTC. This translates into CASSSGTSMSEQYF.

The chain links TRBV28 to TRBJ1-3, with D unresolved. The V gene lost 4 bases and the J gene lost 0 bases, with 10 bases spanning the gap. The germline V gene encodes CDR1 MDHEN and CDR2 SYDVKM. The length of the CDR3 is 15 residues. The CDR3 loop reads CASSSTVSSGNTIYF. The CDR3 bases are TGTGCCAGCAGTTCAACAGTGAGCTCTGGAAACACCATATATTTT. Combining the CDR3 with reference TRBV28 and TRBJ1-3 gives the whole variable domain DVKVTQSSRYLVKRTGEKVFLECVQDMDHENMFWYRQDPGLGLRLIYFSYDVKMKEKGDIPEGYSVSREKKERFSLILESASTNQTSMYLCASSSTVSSGNTIYFGEGSWLTVV.